This entry features one T cell receptor (beta chain) sequence. These data belong to a study of blood T cells in healthy people across ages. Study summary: About one barcoded beta molecule per two T cells was the capture yield of template switching.

Caucasian individuals from Russia who were healthy and aged about 6 to 90 acted as donors. This CDR3 has 15 amino acids. Germline V lookup: CDR1 DFQATT, CDR2 SNEGSKA (reference sequence). After removal of 6 bases from V and 7 bases from J, the junction contained 12 bases not matched to a gene. The use of a sample-barcoded 5' primer and a J-beta primer mix characterized a second PCR of roughly 6 to 11 cycles. TCRdb recomputed calls from the 5' RACE reads with MiXCR, one row per CDR3 protein. The sample holds fewer than 1.5 million distinct CDR3 sequences, about 40% seen once. This sequence joins TRBV20-1 and TRBJ2-7; 13 bases are shared with TRBD2. The sequenced material came from blood. The origin of this receptor is a woman aged 18-29 years in good health. CDR3 residues: CSAASGTSGNNEQYF. The CDR3 DNA sequence: TGCAGTGCCGCCTCCGGGACTAGCGGGAACAATGAGCAGTACTTC.